Included here is one T cell receptor beta chain sequence, with context. In the study's own analysis: Amplifying reference gene primers gave estimates of nucleated cell counts. Assay: immunoSEQ multiplex PCR; the TCRdb copy retains only in-frame clones and omits some. For V, J and clone size, that table is used; D and trimming come from the DNA. The data hold 90,000 or so clones, with roughly nine tenths observed a single time. Germline V gene lookup returns CDR1 KGHDR and CDR2 SFDVKD. This CDR3 contains 14 residues. The V segment lost 4 bases and the J segment 8 bases; nucleotides outside the gene matches: 6. The sample originates from a study of blood T cell repertoires in COVID-19. About the study: Sample material is recorded as cDNA or gDNA derived from T cells, B-cell-depleted T cells, or PBMCs.

Input material: peripheral blood. The chain links TRBV24-1 to TRBJ1-4, with 7 nucleotides matching TRBD1. The TCR comes from a human donor with active COVID-19. The donor label of this sample is uncertain. The CDR3 nucleotides read TGTGCCACCAGTGACCACGAGGACAGGGAAAAACTGTTTTTT. Its translation: CATSDHEDREKLFF.